This TCR beta chain comes out of a study of cytomegalovirus exposure and HLA in healthy donors. The germline V and J ends were trimmed by 6 bases and 2 bases, with 22 bases remaining between them. The CDR3 covers 17 residues. Germline V gives CDR1 SGHVS, CDR2 FNYEAQ. The PCR ran on 60 Vbeta and 13 Jbeta primers. Method: immunoSEQ multiplex PCR; TCRdb's copy keeps in-frame clones and lacks some. Among about 98,000 clones, around 83% were seen once, and the ten largest hold approximately 4%. This chain uses TRBV7-6 with TRBJ2-5; a possible D gene is TRBD2 (6 bases). The clonotype comes from a female donor in good health and CMV-seropositive. The sequenced sample was PBMCs. The CDR3 nucleotides read TGTGCCAGCAGTGGTTGGCAGGGAACCCGGGGGCAAGAGACCCAGTACTTC. The encoded protein is CASSGWQGTRGQETQYF.